The 29 T cell receptor beta chains presented below share a single source sample, sequenced in a study of shared T cell receptors in the human thymus. The table came from immunoSEQ multiplex PCR; TCRdb's copy has only in-frame clones and leaves some out. The profile shows approximately 660,000 clones, roughly 90% of them singletons. This sample also appeared in a second study, on human thymus T cells.

Sequences were obtained from thymocytes. The receptors come from a boy under two years old with a congenital heart defect.

The chain's CDR3 is CASSLEGQSKPHYGYTF. CDR3 nucleotide sequence: TGTGCCAGCAGCTTAGAGGGACAGTCAAAACCTCACTATGGCTACACCTTC. The chain employs TRBV7-9 and TRBJ1-2, with 7 positions matching TRBD1. Losses at the gene ends were 1 base for V and 3 bases for J; bases not matched to a gene: 11. CDR3 size: 17 residues. Per germline, CDR1 SEHNR and CDR2 FQNEAQ (reference sequence).

The chain links TRBV27 to TRBJ2-7; 8 bases fit TRBD1. CDR1 is MNHEY and CDR2 is SMNVEV in the germline V gene (reference sequence). V was pared by 3 bases and J by 5 bases, with 12 bases of the junction left unmatched. This CDR3 comprises 16 residues. CDR3 DNA sequence: TGTGCCAGCAGTTTTTCCCCCCCTTCGACAGGGGACGAGCAGTACTTC. Translation gives CASSFSPPSTGDEQYF.

J is TRBJ1-3 and V is TRBV7-2; TRBD1 is a possible D gene (5 bases). Trimming shortened V by 5 bases and J by 0 bases, and 17 bases separated the two germline ends. From germline, CDR1 is SGHTA and CDR2 FQGNSA. This CDR3 is built from 17 residues. The CDR3 nucleotides read TGTGCCAGCAGCCCCGCGGAGACAGCCTTCTCTGGAAACACCATATATTTT. Its protein is CASSPAETAFSGNTIYF.

V and J are TRBV7-9 and TRBJ1-4; 7 positions agree with TRBD1. Germline V lookup: CDR1 SEHNR, CDR2 FQNEAQ (reference sequence). This CDR3 has 15 amino acids. The V gene end was trimmed by 0 bases and the J gene end by 8 bases; junction bases not matched to a gene: 6. Written as DNA, the CDR3 is TGTGCCAGCAGCTTAGCGCCAGGGGGAAAGGAAAAACTGTTTTTT. This sequence encodes CASSLAPGGKEKLFF.

V usage is TRBV9 and J usage is TRBJ2-7; 12 nucleotides agree with TRBD2. V dropped 4 bases and J dropped 6; count of bases not matched to a gene: 5. The length of the CDR3 is 14 residues. CDR1 and CDR2 from the germline V gene are SGDLS and YYNGEE. In nucleotides, the CDR3 is TGTGCCAGCAGCCCCTCTAGCGGGAGGGGCGAGCAGTACTTC. Residues: CASSPSSGRGEQYF.

The J gene is TRBJ2-3, the V gene TRBV9, with 10 bases that match TRBD2. This CDR3 is 17 amino acids long. CDR1 and CDR2 from the germline V gene are SGDLS and YYNGEE. The trim removed 0 bases at V and 1 base at J, leaving 5 bases unmatched. The CDR3 region is CASSVAGAGGRTDTQYF. The CDR3 DNA reads as TGTGCCAGCAGCGTAGCGGGAGCGGGAGGGCGCACAGATACGCAGTATTTT.

This clone was observed once. The chain uses TRBV28 and TRBJ1-1, with a tentative D call TRBD1 (6 bases). The CDR3 has 15 residues. Trimming shortened V by 1 base and J by 5 bases, and 14 bases separated the two germline ends. Germline lookup yields CDR1 MDHEN and CDR2 SYDVKM. In DNA, the CDR3 is TGTGCCAGCAGTTTATTTCGGGGGGCTGAGACTGAAGCTTTCTTT. Its translation is CASSLFRGAETEAFF.

CDR3 sequence (DNA): TGTGCCAGCAGTGATGGACAGGGGGCAACTGAAGCTTTCTTT. Protein: CASSDGQGATEAFF. The rearrangement uses TRBV2 and TRBJ1-1, with TRBD1 matching over 11 bases. This CDR3 is built from 14 residues. Looked up from germline, CDR1 is SNHLY and CDR2 is FYNNEI. The V segment lost 3 bases and the J segment 5 bases; nucleotides outside the gene matches: 2.

The genes are TRBV11-2 and TRBJ2-1, with a weak D call TRBD2 (6 bases). CDR3 length: 15 residues. Trimming shortened V by 7 bases and J by 3 bases, and 16 bases separated the two germline ends. Looked up from germline, CDR1 is SGHAT and CDR2 is FQNNGV. CDR3 DNA sequence: TGTGCCAGCACCTCCCATAGACTAGGCTACAATGAGCAGTTCTTC. Translated, it gives CASTSHRLGYNEQFF.

The chain uses TRBV13 and TRBJ2-3; 15 nucleotides agree with TRBD2. The CDR3 length is 19 residues. Germline V gene lookup returns CDR1 PRHDT and CDR2 FYEKMQ (reference sequence). Trimming at V came to 5 bases and at J to 0 bases, leaving 9 bases not matched to a gene. The CDR3 DNA is TGTGCCAGCAGCGCTAGGACTAGCGGGAGGGCCCCTAGCACAGATACGCAGTATTTT. This codes for CASSARTSGRAPSTDTQYF. Supplemented by reference TRBV13 and TRBJ2-3, the full variable domain reads AAGVIQSPRHLIKEKRETATLKCYPIPRHDTVYWYQQGPGQDPQFLISFYEKMQSDKGSIPDRFSAQQFSDYHSELNMSSLELGDSALYFCASSARTSGRAPSTDTQYFGPGTRLTVL.

V and J are TRBV19 and TRBJ1-5; possible D gene TRBD1, 6 bases. The ends were cut back, 6 bases at V and 3 bases at J, with 12 bases in the middle. There are 14 residues in the CDR3. The V gene's germline CDR1 is LNHDA and CDR2 SQIVND (reference sequence). This chain's CDR3 is CASRCGQSNQPQHF. The CDR3 DNA sequence: TGTGCCAGTAGGTGTGGACAGTCCAATCAGCCCCAGCATTTT.

The rearrangement joins TRBV30 to TRBJ2-2, with TRBD2 matching 8 bases. J lost 5 bases, V lost 0 bases, and 11 bases had no gene match. Germline V gene lookup returns CDR1 GTSNPN and CDR2 SVGIG (reference sequence). This CDR3 contains 17 residues. The CDR3 coding sequence is TGTGCCTGGAGTGTACTAATCGGGAGGGGACCAACCGGGGAGCTGTTTTTT. This gives the protein CAWSVLIGRGPTGELFF.

This clone was detected once. The V and J genes are TRBV6-5 and TRBJ2-5; the match to TRBD2 covers 9 bases. Germline trimming cut 6 bases from V and 5 bases from J; bases unmatched to any gene: 7. This CDR3 comprises 14 residues. CDR1 and CDR2 from the germline V gene are MNHEY and SVGAGI. The CDR3 sequence: CASSDGLAGETQYF. CDR3 coding DNA: TGTGCCAGCAGCGATGGGCTAGCGGGGGAGACCCAGTACTTC.

The chain links TRBV10-1 to TRBJ2-1; TRBD2 agrees at 10 bases. Germline-derived CDR1 and CDR2 are WNHNN and SYGVQD (reference sequence). V lost 2 bases to trimming and J lost 11 bases; unmatched junction nucleotides: 6. This CDR3 contains 14 residues. For the CDR3, the DNA is TGCGCCAGCAGTGAGAACGGGACTAGCGATAAGCAGTTCTTC. Protein sequence: CASSENGTSDKQFF.

This clone was detected once. The V call is TRBV4-1, the J call TRBJ1-5; a possible D gene is TRBD1 (6 bases). The CDR3 has 13 amino acids. The V and J ends lost 0 bases and 8 bases respectively, with 8 bases between them. In germline, CDR1 is MGHRA, CDR2 YSYEKL. CDR3 sequence: CASSQDSGEPQHF. The CDR3 nucleotides read TGCGCCAGCAGCCAAGATTCAGGGGAGCCCCAGCATTTT.

This chain joins TRBV14 and TRBJ2-1; tentative D call: TRBD1 (5 bases). Trimming pared 1 base from V and 5 bases from J, leaving 12 bases between. The germline V gene has CDR1 SGHDN and CDR2 FVKESK. The CDR3 loop spans 15 amino acids. The CDR3 DNA is TGTGCCAGCAGCCAAGGGCAGGGCTTCAACAATGAGCAGTTCTTC. Protein sequence: CASSQGQGFNNEQFF.

This clone was seen just once. V and J are TRBV7-8 and TRBJ2-5; tentative D call: TRBD1 (5 bases). V was pared by 0 bases and J by 0 bases, with 8 bases between. Germline lookup yields CDR1 SGHVS and CDR2 FQNEAQ. The CDR3 is 15 amino acids. CDR3 sequence reads: CASSLAGHHQETQYF. The CDR3 region has the DNA TGTGCCAGCAGCTTAGCCGGACACCACCAAGAGACCCAGTACTTC.

The chain links TRBV4-3 to TRBJ2-1; 16 bases are a match to TRBD2. The CDR3 has 20 residues. The V and J ends lost 3 bases and 2 bases, in that order; junction bases with no gene match: 10. The germline gives CDR1 LGHNA, CDR2 YSLEER. As DNA, the CDR3 is TGCGCCAGCAGCCAGACACCGGGACTAGCGGGAGGGATAACCTACAATGAGCAGTTCTTC. Translated: CASSQTPGLAGGITYNEQFF.

The chain joins TRBV5-6 to TRBJ2-7; maybe TRBD1 (6 bases). The ends were cut back, 4 bases at V and 0 bases at J, with 26 bases in the middle. Germline CDR1 is SGHDT and CDR2 is YYEEEE. CDR3 length: 19 amino acids. CDR3: CASSLGTPTPMDYSYEQYF. DNA for the CDR3: TGTGCCAGCAGCCTTGGGACACCCACACCCATGGATTACTCCTACGAGCAGTACTTC.

This chain joins TRBV6-5 and TRBJ1-4, with D possibly matching TRBD1 (6 bases). In germline, CDR1 is MNHEY, CDR2 SVGAGI. This CDR3 has 15 residues. V gave up 4 bases and J gave up 4 bases, with 13 bases separating them. CDR3 residues: CASSCQQGNNEKLFF. The CDR3 DNA reads as TGTGCCAGCAGTTGTCAGCAGGGGAATAATGAAAAACTGTTTTTT.

A word on this clone: One end of the junction does not line up with germline, which may come from a read error. DNA of the CDR3: TGTGCCAGCAGCTCCTGGGGACAGGGTAGGTGCTTC. Protein: CASSSWGQGRCF. This rearrangement joins TRBV5-8 to TRBJ2-7; TRBD1 aligns across 9 bases. The germline CDR1 and CDR2 sequences are SGHTS and YDEGEE. The CDR3 is 12 residues long.

The chain joins TRBV19 to TRBJ2-1; 7 nucleotides line up with TRBD1. This CDR3 is built from 17 residues. Germline V gene data show CDR1 as LNHDA and CDR2 as SQIVND (reference sequence). Trimming took 2 bases from V and 5 from J; bases not matched to a gene: 12. This chain's CDR3 is CASSIIGRQGRHNEQFF. The CDR3 DNA reads as TGTGCCAGTAGTATAATCGGACGACAGGGAAGGCACAATGAGCAGTTCTTC.

The V call is TRBV4-3, the J call TRBJ1-2; TRBD1 aligns across 7 bases. This CDR3 region has 14 residues. The V segment lost 4 bases and the J segment 1 base; nucleotides outside the gene matches: 3. From germline, CDR1 is LGHNA and CDR2 YSLEER. In nucleotides, the CDR3 is TGCGCCAGCAGCCCACCAGGGGGTAACTATGGCTACACCTTC. It yields the protein CASSPPGGNYGYTF.

The J gene is TRBJ2-3, the V gene TRBV7-9; the match to TRBD2 covers 7 bases. Trimming at V came to 7 bases and at J to 3 bases, leaving 10 bases not matched to a gene. The CDR3 spans 15 residues. The germline gives CDR1 SEHNR, CDR2 FQNEAQ (reference sequence). This CDR3 reads CASTTRREWTDTQYF. CDR3 nucleotides: TGTGCCAGCACCACAAGGCGGGAGTGGACAGATACGCAGTATTTT.

The genes are TRBV15 and TRBJ1-1; a weak D match, TRBD1 (6 bases). With 7 bases removed from V and 10 bases from J, the gap between germline ends came to 25 bases. Germline V lookup: CDR1 LNHNV, CDR2 YYDKDF (reference sequence). This CDR3 is built from 15 residues. DNA for the CDR3: TGTGCCACCACCCGCGAGGGCGGGGGGCGAGATGTAGCTTTCTTT. Translated: CATTREGGGRDVAFF.

The chain has TRBV4-1 and TRBJ2-7; 10 nucleotides agree with TRBD2. The ends lost 2 bases at V and 2 bases at J; junction bases unmatched: 6. Germline values: CDR1 MGHRA, CDR2 YSYEKL. The CDR3 is 16 amino acids. The CDR3 here is CASSQLLAGVPYEQYF. As DNA, the CDR3 is TGCGCCAGCAGCCAACTGCTAGCGGGAGTCCCCTACGAGCAGTACTTC.

CDR3 coding DNA: TGTGCCAGCAGTACAGACTCGAGGGCGCAGTATTTT. Translating gives CASSTDSRAQYF. The chain combines TRBV6-5 with TRBJ2-3; perhaps TRBD2 as D (5 bases). Looked up from germline, CDR1 is MNHEY and CDR2 is SVGAGI. Deletions cut 5 bases from V and 10 bases from J, with 13 bases between. The CDR3 is 12 residues long.

The chain is built from TRBV5-1 and TRBJ1-1; possible D gene TRBD1, 5 bases. Germline CDR1 SGHRS, CDR2 YFSETQ. This CDR3 contains 18 residues. V lost 0 bases and J 3 bases, leaving 21 bases between the germline ends. The CDR3 DNA reads as TGCGCCAGCAGCTTGGAACCCCGGGACTCCGAGGGCGACACTGAAGCTTTCTTT. This sequence encodes CASSLEPRDSEGDTEAFF. Using reference TRBV5-1 and TRBJ1-1 for the parts outside the CDR3, the full variable domain is KAGVTQTPRYLIKTRGQQVTLSCSPISGHRSVSWYQQTPGQGLQFLFEYFSETQRNKGNFPGRFSGRQFSNSRSEMNVSTLELGDSALYLCASSLEPRDSEGDTEAFFGQGTRLTVV.

The J gene is TRBJ1-1, the V gene TRBV7-9; TRBD1 matches 9 bases. The CDR3 has 13 residues. Germline V CDR1 and CDR2: SEHNR, FQNEAQ (reference sequence). The V segment lost 0 bases and the J segment 11 bases; nucleotides outside the gene matches: 4. The CDR3 DNA sequence: TGTGCCAGCAGCTTAGCTAGGGACAGGGTGGCTTTCTTT. Residues: CASSLARDRVAFF.